Presented here are 11 T cell receptor beta chains from one specimen sequenced in a study of CD8+CD57+ T cells in acquired aplastic anemia (dated by TCRdb to 2017 to 2018). For sequencing, an Illumina HiSeq 2000 was employed. Profiling of TCR beta VDJ combinations and CDR3 sequences used genomic DNA as the template. TCRdb itself trimmed the public reads at Q25 with fastp, ran MiXCR and retained productive beta chains. Rows are unified per CDR3 protein, each entry keeping the most common DNA and genes. The sample table holds a few hundred thousand distinct CDR3 sequences, of which under 60% were seen once. The top ten clonotypes cover around 1.3% of the sample. Patients chosen for sequencing had shown expansion of CD8+CD57+ cells by flow cytometry. Input material: sorted CD4+, CD8+, or CD8+CD57+ T cells (not recorded which) from PBMCs. These receptor sequences come from a human donor with aplastic anemia.

A few counts support this clonotype. The rearrangement joins TRBV29-1 to TRBJ1-1; D uncertain. V lost 0 bases and J lost 8, with 13 bases in between. CDR1 and CDR2 (germline): SQVTM, ANQGSEA. The CDR3 runs 13 residues. CDR3: CSVEEVRGPEAFF. CDR3 nucleotide sequence: TGCAGCGTTGAAGAAGTGAGAGGACCAGAAGCTTTCTTT. Looking up the rest from reference TRBV29-1 and TRBJ1-1 gives the full variable domain: SAVISQKPSRDICQRGTSLTIQCQVDSQVTMMFWYRQQPGQSLTLIATANQGSEATYESGFVIDKFPISRPNLTFSTLTVSNMSPEDSSIYLCSVEEVRGPEAFFGQGTRLTVV.

This clonotype has a count of ten or more. V gene TRBV5-1 combines with J gene TRBJ1-4; 7 bases map to TRBD1. In germline, CDR1 is SGHRS, CDR2 YFSETQ. The CDR3 extends over 15 amino acids. The V and J ends lost 4 bases and 5 bases, in that order; junction bases with no gene match: 8. As DNA, the CDR3 is TGCGCCAGCAGCCCAGGGACAGTTCAAAATGAAAAACTGTTTTTT. Translation: CASSPGTVQNEKLFF.

V is TRBV20-1 and J is TRBJ1-5; 8 bases map to TRBD1. Trimming cost V 6 bases and J 5 bases; bases outside gene matches: 6. CDR3 length equals 13 residues. In germline, CDR1 is DFQATT, CDR2 SNEGSKA (reference sequence). Here the CDR3 reads CSAGQANHQPQHF. In nucleotides, the CDR3 is TGCAGTGCGGGACAGGCCAACCATCAGCCCCAGCATTTT.

The chain combines TRBV10-3 with TRBJ2-5; the D is unclear. The germline gives CDR1 ENHRY, CDR2 SYGVKD. CDR3 length equals 15 residues. The V gene lost 6 bases and the J gene lost 0 bases, with 14 bases spanning the gap. CDR3 protein: CAIRMDGRNQETQYF. For the CDR3, the DNA is TGTGCCATCAGGATGGACGGGCGGAACCAAGAGACCCAGTACTTC.

The chain couples TRBV29-1 to TRBJ1-1; possibly TRBD1 for D (6 bases). The CDR3 extends over 14 amino acids. CDR1 is SQVTM and CDR2 is ANQGSEA in the germline V gene. Written as DNA, the CDR3 is TGCGCCAGCAGCCTGGATAGAGGACAGCTTGAAGCTTTCTTT. Residues: CASSLDRGQLEAFF. The whole variable domain, remainder taken from reference TRBV29-1 and TRBJ1-1, is SAVISQKPSRDICQRGTSLTIQCQVDSQVTMMFWYRQQPGQSLTLIATANQGSEATYESGFVIDKFPISRPNLTFSTLTVSNMSPEDSSIYLCASSLDRGQLEAFFGQGTRLTVV.

This clonotype was picked up many times. The rearrangement joins TRBV11-2 to TRBJ1-2; unclear D gene. Looked up from germline, CDR1 is SGHAT and CDR2 is FQNNGV. V was cut by 5 bases and J by 0 bases, with 10 bases left in between. The CDR3 is 14 residues long. Here the CDR3 reads CASSGTGTNYGYTF. The CDR3 bases are TGTGCCAGCAGCGGTACCGGAACTAACTATGGCTACACCTTC. Looking up the rest from reference TRBV11-2 and TRBJ1-2 gives the full variable domain: EAGVAQSPRYKIIEKRQSVAFWCNPISGHATLYWYQQILGQGPKLLIQFQNNGVVDDSQLPKDRFSAERLKGVDSTLKIQPAKLEDSAVYLCASSGTGTNYGYTFGSGTRLTVV.

This clonotype has at least ten counts. The CDR3 region has the DNA TGTGCCAGCAGTTCGGCCGTTAGAGACTCTGGGGCCAACGTCCTGACTTTC. This gives the protein CASSSAVRDSGANVLTF. The chain has TRBV12-3 or TRBV12-4 and TRBJ2-6; D is unresolved. The CDR3 contains 17 residues. V lost 4 bases, J lost 0 bases, and 13 bases lay in between.

This clonotype was detected only a few times. J is TRBJ2-2 and V is TRBV5-1, with a tentative D call TRBD1 (6 bases). Trimming left V 5 bases short and J 0 bases short, with 11 bases between. In germline, CDR1 is SGHRS, CDR2 YFSETQ. This CDR3 spans 15 amino acids. The CDR3 protein is CASRGQGANTGELFF. CDR3 bases: TGCGCCAGCAGGGGACAAGGGGCGAACACCGGGGAGCTGTTTTTT.

The CDR3 loop is CASSLTGQGGFYEQYF. The CDR3 coding sequence is TGTGCCAGCAGCTTAACCGGCCAGGGAGGGTTCTACGAGCAGTACTTC. The chain has TRBV7-3 and TRBJ2-7; 7 positions match TRBD2. Germline V CDR1 and CDR2: SGHTA, FQGTGA. V dropped 0 bases and J dropped 3; count of bases not matched to a gene: 8. The CDR3 loop spans 16 amino acids.

The V call is TRBV2, the J call TRBJ1-1; tentative D call: TRBD1 (5 bases). Germline V gene data show CDR1 as SNHLY and CDR2 as FYNNEI. This CDR3 comprises 15 residues. Trimming removed 7 bases from V and 0 bases from J, with 15 bases in between. This CDR3 is CASTFQGNMNTEAFF. In DNA, the CDR3 is TGTGCCAGCACCTTCCAGGGAAACATGAACACTGAAGCTTTCTTT.

In this sample, this clonotype turned up many times. The V and J genes are TRBV29-1 and TRBJ2-3; D may be TRBD1 (5 bases). Looked up from germline, CDR1 is SQVTM and CDR2 is ANQGSEA. The CDR3 is made up of 14 amino acids. The V end was cut by 5 bases, the J end by 2 bases, with 14 bases between. CDR3 in DNA: TGCAGCGTTTATGAGGACACAGTCACAGATACGCAGTATTTT. Amino acids: CSVYEDTVTDTQYF.